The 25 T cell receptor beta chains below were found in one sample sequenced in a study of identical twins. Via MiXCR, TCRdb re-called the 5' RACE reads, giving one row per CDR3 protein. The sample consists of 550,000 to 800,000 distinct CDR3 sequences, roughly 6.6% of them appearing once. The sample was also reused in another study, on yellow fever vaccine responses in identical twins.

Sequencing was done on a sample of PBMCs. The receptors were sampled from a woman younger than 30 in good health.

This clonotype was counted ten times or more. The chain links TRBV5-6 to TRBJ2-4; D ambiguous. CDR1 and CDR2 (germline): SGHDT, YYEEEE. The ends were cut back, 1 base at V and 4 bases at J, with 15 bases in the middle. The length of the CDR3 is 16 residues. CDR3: CASSLYQSLRKNIQYF. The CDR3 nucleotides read TGTGCCAGCAGCTTGTATCAATCACTGAGAAAAAACATTCAGTACTTC. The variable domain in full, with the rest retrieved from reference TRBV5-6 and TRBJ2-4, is DAGVTQSPTHLIKTRGQQVTLRCSPKSGHDTVSWYQQALGQGPQFIFQYYEEEERQRGNFPDRFSGHQFPNYSSELNVNALLLGDSALYLCASSLYQSLRKNIQYFGAGTRLSVL.

The DNA of the CDR3 is TGTGCCAGCAGTGCGTCTTGGGGTTTGGGCACAGATACGCAGTATTTT. Residues: CASSASWGLGTDTQYF. The V call is TRBV27, the J call TRBJ2-3; the D is unclear. The germline V gene has CDR1 MNHEY and CDR2 SMNVEV (reference sequence). There are 16 residues in the CDR3. Trimming removed 5 bases at V and 1 base at J, with 16 bases between.

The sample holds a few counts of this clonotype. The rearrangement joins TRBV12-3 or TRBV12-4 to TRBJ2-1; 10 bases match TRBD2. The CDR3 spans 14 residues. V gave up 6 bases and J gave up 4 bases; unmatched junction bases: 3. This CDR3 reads CASRNSGGYNEQFF. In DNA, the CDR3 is TGTGCCAGCAGAAATAGCGGGGGGTACAATGAGCAGTTCTTC.

The CDR3 spells CASSATGGSLPYEQYF. The CDR3 bases are TGTGCCAGCAGCGCCACCGGCGGGAGTCTTCCCTACGAGCAGTACTTC. V and J are TRBV6-4 and TRBJ2-7; TRBD2 agrees at 7 bases. V gave up 6 bases and J gave up 2 bases; unmatched junction bases: 13. CDR3 size: 16 residues. Per the germline V gene, CDR1 is MRHNA and CDR2 is SNTAGT.

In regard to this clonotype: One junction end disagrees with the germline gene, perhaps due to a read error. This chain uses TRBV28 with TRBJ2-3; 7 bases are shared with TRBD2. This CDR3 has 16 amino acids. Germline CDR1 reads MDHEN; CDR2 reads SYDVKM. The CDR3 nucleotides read TGTGCCAGCAGTAAACGTACGGGACTAACCACAGATACGCAGAATTTT. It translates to CASSKRTGLTTDTQNF.

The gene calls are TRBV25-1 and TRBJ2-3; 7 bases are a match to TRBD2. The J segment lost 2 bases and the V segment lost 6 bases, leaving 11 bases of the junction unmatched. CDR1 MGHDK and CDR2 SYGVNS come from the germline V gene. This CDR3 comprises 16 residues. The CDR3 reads CASSDTQGGTTDTQYF. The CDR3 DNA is TGTGCCAGCAGCGATACGCAGGGAGGGACCACAGATACGCAGTATTTT.

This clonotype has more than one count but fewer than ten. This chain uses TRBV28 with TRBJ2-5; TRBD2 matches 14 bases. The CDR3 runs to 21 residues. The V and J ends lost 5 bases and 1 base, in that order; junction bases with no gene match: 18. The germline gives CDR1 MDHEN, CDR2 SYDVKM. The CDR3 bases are TGTGCCAGCAGTGACTCTTGGAGGTCGACTAGCGGGGGGGAACCCCAAGAGACCCAGTACTTC. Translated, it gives CASSDSWRSTSGGEPQETQYF.

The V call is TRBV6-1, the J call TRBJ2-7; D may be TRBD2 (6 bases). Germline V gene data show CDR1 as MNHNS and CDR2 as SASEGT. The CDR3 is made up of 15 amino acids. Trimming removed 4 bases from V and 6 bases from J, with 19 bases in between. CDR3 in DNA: TGTGCCAGCAGTGTTAATCCGGGGGTCCCCGCCGAGCAGTACGTC. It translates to CASSVNPGVPAEQYV.

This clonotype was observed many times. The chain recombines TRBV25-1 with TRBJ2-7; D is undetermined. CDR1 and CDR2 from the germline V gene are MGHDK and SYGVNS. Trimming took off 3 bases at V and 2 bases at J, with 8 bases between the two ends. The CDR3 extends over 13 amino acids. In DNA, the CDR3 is TGTGCCAGCAGTGATTGGGTCCCCTACGAGCAGTACGTC. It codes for CASSDWVPYEQYV.

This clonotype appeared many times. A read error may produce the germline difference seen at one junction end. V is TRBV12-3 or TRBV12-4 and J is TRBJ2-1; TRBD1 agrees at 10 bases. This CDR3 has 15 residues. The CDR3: CASSLGQGAYNEQFF. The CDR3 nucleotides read TGTGCCAGCAGCTTAGGACAGGGGGCCTACAATGAGCAGTTCTTC.

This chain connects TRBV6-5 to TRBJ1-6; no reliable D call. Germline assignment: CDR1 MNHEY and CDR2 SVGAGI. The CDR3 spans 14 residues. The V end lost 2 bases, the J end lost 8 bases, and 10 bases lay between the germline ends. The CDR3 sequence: CASSYGVRDSPLHF. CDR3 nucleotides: TGTGCCAGCAGTTACGGGGTCCGGGATTCACCCCTCCACTTT.

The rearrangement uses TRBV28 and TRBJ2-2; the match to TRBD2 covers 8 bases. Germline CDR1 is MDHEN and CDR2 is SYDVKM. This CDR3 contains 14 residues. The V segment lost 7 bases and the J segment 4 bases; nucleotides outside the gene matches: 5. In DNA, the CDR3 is TGTGCCAGCACTCGGGGGGGGACCACCGGGGAGCTGTTTTTT. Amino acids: CASTRGGTTGELFF. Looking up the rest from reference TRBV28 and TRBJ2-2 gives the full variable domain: DVKVTQSSRYLVKRTGEKVFLECVQDMDHENMFWYRQDPGLGLRLIYFSYDVKMKEKGDIPEGYSVSREKKERFSLILESASTNQTSMYLCASTRGGTTGELFFGEGSRLTVL.

For the CDR3, the DNA is TGTGCCAGCTCACCTATCCAGGGTATCGCAGATACGCAGTATTTT. Translation: CASSPIQGIADTQYF. The chain links TRBV18 to TRBJ2-3; weak D call: TRBD1 (5 bases). CDR1 KGHSH and CDR2 LQKENI come from the germline V gene. CDR3 length equals 15 residues. V gave up 3 bases and J gave up 4 bases, with 14 bases separating them.

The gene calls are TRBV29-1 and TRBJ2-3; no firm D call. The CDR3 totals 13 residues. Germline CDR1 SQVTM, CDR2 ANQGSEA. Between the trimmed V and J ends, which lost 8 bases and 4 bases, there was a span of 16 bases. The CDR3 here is CSLLPNAADTQYF. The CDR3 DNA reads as TGCAGCCTCTTACCTAATGCCGCAGATACGCAGTATTTT.

Written as DNA, the CDR3 is TGTGCCAGCAGCCCCGGGACTGCCGTAGATACGCAGTATTTT. Its translation: CASSPGTAVDTQYF. V gene TRBV9 combines with J gene TRBJ2-3, with D perhaps matching TRBD2 (6 bases). The CDR3 runs 14 residues. Germline V gene sequence: CDR1 SGDLS, CDR2 YYNGEE. V was pared by 4 bases and J by 5 bases, with 14 bases between.

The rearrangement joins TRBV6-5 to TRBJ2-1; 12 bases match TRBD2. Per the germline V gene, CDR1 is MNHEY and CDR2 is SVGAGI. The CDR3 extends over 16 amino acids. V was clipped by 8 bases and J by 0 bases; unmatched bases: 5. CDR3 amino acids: CASVLAGGFSYNEQFF. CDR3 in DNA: TGTGCCAGCGTTCTAGCGGGGGGGTTCTCCTACAATGAGCAGTTCTTC.

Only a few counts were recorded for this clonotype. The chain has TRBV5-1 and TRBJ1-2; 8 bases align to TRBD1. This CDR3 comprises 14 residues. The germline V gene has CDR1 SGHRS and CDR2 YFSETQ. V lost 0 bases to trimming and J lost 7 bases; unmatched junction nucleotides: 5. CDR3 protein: CASSLGDRYSGYTF. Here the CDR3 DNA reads TGCGCCAGCAGCTTGGGGGACAGGTATTCTGGCTACACCTTC.

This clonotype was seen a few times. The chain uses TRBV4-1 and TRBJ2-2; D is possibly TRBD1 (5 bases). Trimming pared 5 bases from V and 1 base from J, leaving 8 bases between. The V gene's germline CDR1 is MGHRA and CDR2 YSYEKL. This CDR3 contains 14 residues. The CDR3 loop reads CASSIGQNTGELFF. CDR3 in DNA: TGCGCCAGCAGCATCGGACAGAACACCGGGGAGCTGTTTTTT.

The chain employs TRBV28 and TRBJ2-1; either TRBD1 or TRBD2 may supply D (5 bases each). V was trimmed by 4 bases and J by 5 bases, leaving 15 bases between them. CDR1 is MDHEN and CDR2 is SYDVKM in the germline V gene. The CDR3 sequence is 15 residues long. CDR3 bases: TGTGCCAGCAGTTCCCGTGGGAGAGGGGACAATGAGCAGTTCTTC. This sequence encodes CASSSRGRGDNEQFF.

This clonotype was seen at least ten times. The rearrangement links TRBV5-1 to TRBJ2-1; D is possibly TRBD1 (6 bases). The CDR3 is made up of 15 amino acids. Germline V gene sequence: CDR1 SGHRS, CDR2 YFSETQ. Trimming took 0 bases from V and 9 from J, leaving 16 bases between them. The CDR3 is CASSLALQGKSEQFF. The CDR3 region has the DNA TGCGCCAGCAGCTTGGCCTTACAGGGTAAAAGTGAGCAGTTCTTC.

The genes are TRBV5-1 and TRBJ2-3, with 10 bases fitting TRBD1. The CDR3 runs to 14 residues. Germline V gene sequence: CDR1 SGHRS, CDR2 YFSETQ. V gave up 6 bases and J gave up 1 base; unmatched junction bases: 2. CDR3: CASIDRGRTDTQYF. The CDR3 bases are TGCGCCAGCATCGACAGGGGGCGCACAGATACGCAGTATTTT. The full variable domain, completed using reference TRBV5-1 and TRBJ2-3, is KAGVTQTPRYLIKTRGQQVTLSCSPISGHRSVSWYQQTPGQGLQFLFEYFSETQRNKGNFPGRFSGRQFSNSRSEMNVSTLELGDSALYLCASIDRGRTDTQYFGPGTRLTVL.

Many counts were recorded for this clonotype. The CDR3 reads CASSSSGRLYNEQFF. Here the CDR3 DNA reads TGTGCCAGCAGCTCGAGCGGGAGGCTTTACAATGAGCAGTTCTTC. V is TRBV12-3 or TRBV12-4 and J is TRBJ2-1; 9 nucleotides align to TRBD2. Trimming removed 6 bases from V and 4 bases from J; junction bases left unmatched: 7. CDR3 length: 15 amino acids.

CDR3 region: CASSQLPSFFTDTQYF. Written as DNA, the CDR3 is TGTGCCAGCAGCCAACTACCTAGCTTTTTCACAGATACGCAGTATTTT. The chain carries TRBV14 and TRBJ2-3; tentative D call: TRBD2 (5 bases). Germline V gives CDR1 SGHDN, CDR2 FVKESK. Between the trimmed V and J ends, which lost 2 bases and 2 bases, there was a span of 14 bases. This CDR3 comprises 16 residues.

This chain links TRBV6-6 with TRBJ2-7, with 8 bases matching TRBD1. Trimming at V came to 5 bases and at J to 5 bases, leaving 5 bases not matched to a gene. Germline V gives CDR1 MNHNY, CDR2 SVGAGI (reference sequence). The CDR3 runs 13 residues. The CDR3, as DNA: TGTGCCAGCAGTGGACAGGGTGGCCACGAGCAGTACTTC. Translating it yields CASSGQGGHEQYF.

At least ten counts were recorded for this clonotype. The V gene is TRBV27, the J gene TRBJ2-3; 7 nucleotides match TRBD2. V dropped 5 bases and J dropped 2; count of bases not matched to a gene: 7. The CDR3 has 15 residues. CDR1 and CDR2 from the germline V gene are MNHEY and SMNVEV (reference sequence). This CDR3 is CASSETSPHTDTQYF. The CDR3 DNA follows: TGTGCCAGCAGTGAGACTAGCCCGCACACAGATACGCAGTATTTT.